Given below is one TCR beta chain in context. The germline V and J ends were trimmed by 7 bases and 7 bases, with 16 bases remaining between them. The CDR3 sequence is 13 residues long. Per the germline V gene, CDR1 is MNHEY and CDR2 is SVGAGI. Using its own MiXCR run on the 5' RACE reads, TCRdb lists one record per CDR3 protein. This table has under 450,000 distinct CDR3 sequences, 13% to 15% appearing once. The data belong to a study of T-cell memory formation after mild COVID-19. The clonotype was recovered from a man aged 18-30 years who had mild COVID-19 (a few samples of this study predate the infection). Cell type and time point are not known. This rearrangement joins TRBV6-5 to TRBJ1-2; possibly TRBD1 for D (6 bases). The sequenced sample consisted of PBMCs or a T cell subset sorted from them (not recorded which). In nucleotides, the CDR3 is TGTGCCAGCAACTCAGGGGCACGAAGTGGCTACACCTTC. Its translation is CASNSGARSGYTF.